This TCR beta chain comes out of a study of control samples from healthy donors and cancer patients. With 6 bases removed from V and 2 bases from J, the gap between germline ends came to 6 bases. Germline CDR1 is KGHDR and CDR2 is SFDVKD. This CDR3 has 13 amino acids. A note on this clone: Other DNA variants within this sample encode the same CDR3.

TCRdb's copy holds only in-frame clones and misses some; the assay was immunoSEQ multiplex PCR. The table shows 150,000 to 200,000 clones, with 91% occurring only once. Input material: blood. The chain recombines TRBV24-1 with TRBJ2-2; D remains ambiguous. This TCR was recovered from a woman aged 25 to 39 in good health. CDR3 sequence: CATSRQNTGELFF. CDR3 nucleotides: TGTGCCACCAGTCGCCAAAACACCGGGGAGCTGTTTTTT.